A selection of T cell receptor beta chains follows, all from one sample in a study of shared clonotypes between healthy human individuals. TCRdb's copy holds only in-frame clones and misses some; the assay was immunoSEQ multiplex PCR. The repertoire holds about 2.1 million clones, with 85% to 95% as singletons. The sequencing input was naive CD8+ T cells from PBMCs. The receptors here all came from a man younger than 30 in good health. Some clones in this sample may be carry-over from other donors' samples. The CDR3 runs from the conserved cysteine through the conserved F or W. Fields, in order: D gene, V gene, J gene, clone size, CDR3 DNA, CDR3 protein. The D gene is left open where the match is weak. Clone size is shown for a subset of rows, as once, few, many or a class of expanded clone.

d_call: .
v_call: TRBV14
j_call: TRBJ2-2
clone_size: .
cdr3_nt: TGTGCCAGCAGAGAGTCAAGGTTTCCCGGGGAGCTGTTTTTT
cdr3_aa: CASRESRFPGELFF

d_call: .
v_call: TRBV11-2
j_call: TRBJ2-1
clone_size: .
cdr3_nt: TGTGCCAGCAGCTTAGGGAGAACGGTCCGTCAAGAGCAGTTCTTC
cdr3_aa: CASSLGRTVRQEQFF

d_call: TRBD1
v_call: TRBV10-3
j_call: TRBJ1-1
clone_size: .
cdr3_nt: TGTGCCATCAGTGGGCAGGGGGTAGTAGGGAACACTGAAGCTTTCTTT
cdr3_aa: CAISGQGVVGNTEAFF

d_call: TRBD2
v_call: TRBV28
j_call: TRBJ2-5
clone_size: .
cdr3_nt: TGTGCCAGCAGTTTCCGTGACAGCGGGAGCATTGAGACCCAGTACTTC
cdr3_aa: CASSFRDSGSIETQYF

d_call: .
v_call: TRBV19
j_call: TRBJ2-2
clone_size: once
cdr3_nt: TGTGCCAGTAGGACAGAGAACACCGGGGAGCTGTTTTTT
cdr3_aa: CASRTENTGELFF

d_call: .
v_call: TRBV5-1
j_call: TRBJ2-3
clone_size: .
cdr3_nt: TGCGCCAGCAGAGAGGTCGGGGATACGCAGTATTTT
cdr3_aa: CASREVGDTQYF

d_call: .
v_call: TRBV28
j_call: TRBJ2-1
clone_size: .
cdr3_nt: TGTGCCAGCAGTTTCCCAGACTCCAATGAGCAGTTCTTC
cdr3_aa: CASSFPDSNEQFF

d_call: TRBD2
v_call: TRBV27
j_call: TRBJ2-7
clone_size: .
cdr3_nt: TGTGCCAGCGGGGGGAGGGTGGCCCCAGAATTTTACGAGCAGTACTTC
cdr3_aa: CASGGRVAPEFYEQYF

d_call: TRBD1
v_call: TRBV6-6
j_call: TRBJ1-2
clone_size: .
cdr3_nt: TGTGCCAGCCTTCGGGACAGGGGGCGCGTCTATGGCTACACCTTC
cdr3_aa: CASLRDRGRVYGYTF

d_call: .
v_call: TRBV11-2
j_call: TRBJ2-1
clone_size: .
cdr3_nt: TGTGCCAGCAGCCCCCGGTTGAATGAGCAGTTCTTC
cdr3_aa: CASSPRLNEQFF

d_call: .
v_call: TRBV5-1
j_call: TRBJ1-2
clone_size: .
cdr3_nt: TGCGCCAGCAGCTGGACCGAGGGGCCCGGGGGCTACACCTTC
cdr3_aa: CASSWTEGPGGYTF

d_call: .
v_call: TRBV29-1
j_call: TRBJ2-5
clone_size: .
cdr3_nt: TGCAGCGTTGATTTTTATGGGGAGAATAAGGAAGAGACCCAGTACTTC
cdr3_aa: CSVDFYGENKEETQYF

d_call: .
v_call: TRBV6-1
j_call: TRBJ1-5
clone_size: .
cdr3_nt: TGTGCCAGCAGTGAATCCAGGGGCTGGGATCAGCCCCAGCATTTT
cdr3_aa: CASSESRGWDQPQHF

d_call: TRBD2
v_call: TRBV30
j_call: TRBJ2-1
clone_size: once
cdr3_nt: TGTGCCTGGAGAACCCTAGCGGTCCCCTACAATGAGCAGTTCTTC
cdr3_aa: CAWRTLAVPYNEQFF

d_call: .
v_call: TRBV18
j_call: TRBJ2-4
clone_size: .
cdr3_nt: TGTGCCAGCTCACCAATAAAGGGGGAAGGCGAAAACATTCAGTACTTC
cdr3_aa: CASSPIKGEGENIQYF

d_call: .
v_call: TRBV7-6
j_call: TRBJ2-2
clone_size: once
cdr3_nt: TGTGCCAGCAGCTCCCCCGGGGCAGGGGACACCGGGGAGCTGTTTTTT
cdr3_aa: CASSSPGAGDTGELFF

d_call: .
v_call: TRBV7-8
j_call: TRBJ2-4
clone_size: .
cdr3_nt: TGTGCCAGCAGCTTAGCGCGTCGGCCAACCAAACAAAACATTCAGTACTTC
cdr3_aa: CASSLARRPTKQNIQYF

d_call: .
v_call: TRBV11-2
j_call: TRBJ1-3
clone_size: .
cdr3_nt: TGTGCCAGCAGCTCAGGGCGGACAGGAAACACCATATATTTT
cdr3_aa: CASSSGRTGNTIYF

d_call: .
v_call: TRBV5-6
j_call: TRBJ2-7
clone_size: .
cdr3_nt: TGTGCCAGCAGCTTGGGTCGACAGTCCTACGAGCAGTACTTC
cdr3_aa: CASSLGRQSYEQYF

d_call: TRBD1
v_call: TRBV10-3
j_call: TRBJ1-1
clone_size: .
cdr3_nt: TGTGCCATCAGTGACATAGACAGGGTGAACACTGAAGCTTTCTTT
cdr3_aa: CAISDIDRVNTEAFF

d_call: .
v_call: TRBV19
j_call: TRBJ1-1
clone_size: .
cdr3_nt: TGTGCCAGTAGTATCCGGGGTAGGGGCACTGAAGCTTTCTTT
cdr3_aa: CASSIRGRGTEAFF

d_call: .
v_call: TRBV14
j_call: TRBJ2-3
clone_size: .
cdr3_nt: TGTGCCAGCGGCCGGGTTGCCGCAGATACGCAGTATTTT
cdr3_aa: CASGRVAADTQYF

d_call: .
v_call: TRBV14
j_call: TRBJ1-1
clone_size: .
cdr3_nt: TGTGCCAGCAGCCAATCTCGGACGGTGAACACTGAAGCTTTCTTT
cdr3_aa: CASSQSRTVNTEAFF

d_call: .
v_call: TRBV6-1
j_call: TRBJ2-3
clone_size: .
cdr3_nt: TGTGCCAGCAGTGAAGCGCTTCGGGTTTTCGGCACAGATACGCAGTATTTT
cdr3_aa: CASSEALRVFGTDTQYF

d_call: .
v_call: TRBV27
j_call: TRBJ2-5
clone_size: .
cdr3_nt: TGTGCCAGCGGGACGGAACAAGAGACCCAGTACTTC
cdr3_aa: CASGTEQETQYF

d_call: .
v_call: TRBV13
j_call: TRBJ2-3
clone_size: .
cdr3_nt: TGTGCCAGCAGCCCCTTGGGGGATACGCAGTATTTT
cdr3_aa: CASSPLGDTQYF

d_call: .
v_call: TRBV27
j_call: TRBJ1-1
clone_size: .
cdr3_nt: TGTGCCAGCAGTTCCAGGGGTATGGTGACTGAAGCTTTCTTT
cdr3_aa: CASSSRGMVTEAFF

d_call: TRBD1
v_call: TRBV27
j_call: TRBJ2-5
clone_size: .
cdr3_nt: TGTGCCAGCAGTTTGCGGAGGACAGGCGGGGAGACCCAGTACTTC
cdr3_aa: CASSLRRTGGETQYF